This entry is about one T cell receptor beta chain. The sample belongs to a study of siplizumab effects on memory and regulatory T cells. Germline assignment: CDR1 MNHNY and CDR2 SVGAGI (reference sequence). The CDR3 sequence is 15 residues long. The protocol was immunoSEQ multiplex PCR, while the TCRdb copy is restricted to in-frame clones and leaves out a portion. The sample lists around 95,000 clones; 80% to 95% were seen once. The specimen sequenced was CD4+ T cells sorted from blood. This clonotype was obtained from a human donor in good health. The gene calls are TRBV6-6 and TRBJ2-5; TRBD1 matches at 11 bases. The end of the DNA aligns better with TRBJ2-7, so the J call may be wrong. CDR3 sequence reads: CASSSTGTGGYEQYF. The CDR3 nucleotides are TGTGCCAGCAGTTCCACCGGGACAGGGGGCTACGAGCAGTACTTC.